Here is one T cell receptor (beta chain) with its context. The antigen is not known. The treatment here: around 19 received Ad26.COV2.S at low or high dose, single or two shots; roughly five received placebo; per-sample allocation not given. After the first vaccine or placebo injection, samples were drawn on day 63. Boston hosted the donor, who was an adult aged 18-55 years. These data come from a study of Ad26.COV2.S vaccination and SARS-CoV-2 variants. Findings of the study overall: Recipients of either vaccine or placebo displayed similar breadth of non-spike TCRs. While placebo recipients had lower spike-specific TCR breadth, vaccine recipients had more. TCR breadth and depth estimates may have understated total T cell responses.

Profiling relied on immunoSEQ multiplex PCR, and the TCRdb table lists in-frame clones only, not all of them. Of about 680,000 clones in the sample, around 90% were seen once. The germline V gene has CDR1 LGHNA and CDR2 YSLEER. The V end lost 2 bases, the J end lost 4 bases, and 8 bases lay between the germline ends. There are 14 residues in the CDR3. Sample: peripheral blood, taken in a trial of Ad26.COV2.S vaccine versus placebo. The rearrangement joins TRBV4-3 to TRBJ2-2; D call uncertain. The sequence was collected from a person aged 18-65 years who received the Ad26.COV2.S COVID-19 vaccine or a placebo. CDR3 residues: CASSQWLGTGELFF. The CDR3 DNA reads as TGCGCCAGCAGCCAATGGCTTGGCACCGGGGAGCTGTTTTTT.